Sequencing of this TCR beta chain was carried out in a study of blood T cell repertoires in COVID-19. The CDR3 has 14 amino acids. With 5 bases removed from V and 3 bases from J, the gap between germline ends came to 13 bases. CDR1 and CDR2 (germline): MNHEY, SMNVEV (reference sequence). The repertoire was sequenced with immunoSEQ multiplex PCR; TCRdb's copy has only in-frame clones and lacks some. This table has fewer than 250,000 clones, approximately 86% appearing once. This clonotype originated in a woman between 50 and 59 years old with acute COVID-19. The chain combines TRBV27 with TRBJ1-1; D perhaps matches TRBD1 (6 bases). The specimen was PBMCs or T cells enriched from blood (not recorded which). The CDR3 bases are TGTGCCAGCAGTCTCTCGACAGGCTACACTGAAGCTTTCTTT. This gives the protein CASSLSTGYTEAFF.